This T cell receptor beta chain was found in a study of T-cell reconstitution after alpha-beta-depleted transplantation in children. This clonotype has more than one count but fewer than ten. The antigen is not known. The ends were cut back, 0 bases at V and 2 bases at J, with 11 bases in the middle. Germline V gene sequence: CDR1 SGHDN, CDR2 FVKESK. The CDR3 has 16 residues. Study outcomes and limitations: Several patients had high TCRbeta diversity at day 60; it came from surviving recipient T cells and thymic progenitors. Several hundred rapidly expanded clones from non-depleted graft cells reportedly supplied alpha-beta T cells about two months post-transplant. Fresh T-cell production supplied most of the T-cell counts and diversity seen one year after transplant.

Unique molecular identifiers were built into the TCRbeta library. TCRdb recomputed calls from the PCR reads with MiXCR, one row per CDR3 protein. The table includes fewer than 350,000 distinct CDR3 sequences, roughly 7.8% detected once. Source: peripheral blood, taken 360 days after TCRalphabeta/CD19-depleted stem cell transplant. This rearrangement joins TRBV14 to TRBJ2-1; D is unresolved. The origin of this receptor is a female patient aged 2-15 years who had a stem cell transplant for Fanconi anemia, so the T cells may come from the graft donor. This CDR3 is CASSQDLGLAYNEQFF. The CDR3 nucleotides are TGTGCCAGCAGCCAAGATTTAGGGCTGGCCTACAATGAGCAGTTCTTC.